These T cell receptor beta chains were read from a single sample in a study of cytomegalovirus exposure and HLA in healthy donors. Here immunoSEQ multiplex PCR was the method, and the copy in TCRdb shows in-frame clones only, minus some. The data contain roughly 250,000 clones, approximately 83% of them singletons. Sequencing was performed on PBMCs. The receptor set was obtained from a woman aged 30 to 39 in good health and CMV-seropositive. Each CDR3 is given with its conserved first and last residue. D genes are given only for firm matches. Clone size is stated in some rows and not others, as once, few, many or a class when expanded.

j_gene: TRBJ1-4; abundance: .; v_gene: TRBV11-3; d_gene: .; CDR3nt: TGTGCCAGCAGCTTAGGAGTCGGAAAACTGTTTTTT; CDR3aa: CASSLGVGKLFF
j_gene: TRBJ1-2; abundance: .; v_gene: TRBV27; d_gene: TRBD1; CDR3nt: TGTGCCAGCAGTTCCGCAGGGGGCGCGAGGGGCTACACCTTC; CDR3aa: CASSSAGGARGYTF
j_gene: TRBJ1-1; abundance: .; v_gene: TRBV28; d_gene: TRBD1; CDR3nt: TGTGCCAGCAGTTTACAACCCCTGACAGGGTCTACTGAAGCTTTCTTT; CDR3aa: CASSLQPLTGSTEAFF
j_gene: TRBJ2-5; abundance: .; v_gene: TRBV19; d_gene: TRBD1; CDR3nt: TGTGCCAGTAGACCCGGGACAGGGACGGAGACCCAGTACTTC; CDR3aa: CASRPGTGTETQYF
j_gene: TRBJ1-3; abundance: once; v_gene: TRBV2; d_gene: .; CDR3nt: TGTGCCAGCAGTGACCAGGGCACCTGGGGGGGCACCATATATTTT; CDR3aa: CASSDQGTWGGTIYF
j_gene: TRBJ1-2; abundance: .; v_gene: TRBV18; d_gene: TRBD1; CDR3nt: TGTGCCAGCTCTCAGGGACAGGGCCCAAGTTCTGATGGCTACACCTTC; CDR3aa: CASSQGQGPSSDGYTF
j_gene: TRBJ2-7; abundance: .; v_gene: TRBV27; d_gene: TRBD2; CDR3nt: TGTGCCAGCAGAAGCAGACTAGCGGGATACGAGCAGTACTTC; CDR3aa: CASRSRLAGYEQYF
j_gene: TRBJ1-5; abundance: few; v_gene: TRBV7-9; d_gene: TRBD1; CDR3nt: TGTGCCAGCAGCGAACAGGGGTTCAGTCAGCCCCAGCATTTT; CDR3aa: CASSEQGFSQPQHF
j_gene: TRBJ2-1; abundance: .; v_gene: TRBV5-1; d_gene: TRBD2; CDR3nt: TGCGCCAGCAGCTTGATTAAGGAGCGGGAGGGATTCATCTACAATGAGCAGTTCTTC; CDR3aa: CASSLIKEREGFIYNEQFF
j_gene: TRBJ2-7; abundance: once; v_gene: TRBV5-1; d_gene: TRBD1; CDR3nt: TGCGCCAGCAGCCTCGGACAAGGGGACAGTCCCCTCTACGAGCAGTACTTC; CDR3aa: CASSLGQGDSPLYEQYF
j_gene: TRBJ2-3; abundance: few; v_gene: TRBV2; d_gene: TRBD2; CDR3nt: TGTGCCAGCAGTGAATTTATGGCTAGCGGGTACACAGATACGCAGTATTTT; CDR3aa: CASSEFMASGYTDTQYF
j_gene: TRBJ2-6; abundance: .; v_gene: TRBV4-2; d_gene: .; CDR3nt: TGTGCCAGCAGCCAAGGGAGTTTTTTCAGAGGTGGGGCCAACGTCCTGACTTTC; CDR3aa: CASSQGSFFRGGANVLTF
j_gene: TRBJ2-5; abundance: .; v_gene: TRBV4-2; d_gene: TRBD2; CDR3nt: TGTGCCAGCAGCCAGCCTAGCGGGAGGGGGGGAGAGACCCAGTACTTC; CDR3aa: CASSQPSGRGGETQYF
j_gene: TRBJ1-2; abundance: .; v_gene: TRBV14; d_gene: .; CDR3nt: TGTGCCAGCAGCCAAAACCGGGATGGCTACACCTTC; CDR3aa: CASSQNRDGYTF
j_gene: TRBJ2-3; abundance: .; v_gene: TRBV9; d_gene: TRBD2; CDR3nt: TGTGCCAGCAACCGAGGACTAGCGGGAGGGTCTAGCACAGATACGCAGTATTTT; CDR3aa: CASNRGLAGGSSTDTQYF
j_gene: TRBJ2-2; abundance: once; v_gene: TRBV19; d_gene: .; CDR3nt: TGTGCCAGTAGTATGATGGGCCGGCACACCGGGGAGCTGTTTTTT; CDR3aa: CASSMMGRHTGELFF
j_gene: TRBJ2-3; abundance: .; v_gene: TRBV7-9; d_gene: TRBD1; CDR3nt: TGTGCCAGCAGTTTAGGGACAGAATTAACCACAGATACGCAGTATTTT; CDR3aa: CASSLGTELTTDTQYF
j_gene: TRBJ2-7; abundance: .; v_gene: TRBV10-3; d_gene: .; CDR3nt: TGTGCCATCAGTGAGCAAGTGACTAGCTCCTACGAGCAGTACTTC; CDR3aa: CAISEQVTSSYEQYF
j_gene: TRBJ2-5; abundance: .; v_gene: TRBV7-9; d_gene: .; CDR3nt: TGTGCCAGCAGCTTAGATTGGTCTCGAGAGCAAGAGACCCAGTACTTC; CDR3aa: CASSLDWSREQETQYF
j_gene: TRBJ2-7; abundance: .; v_gene: TRBV9; d_gene: TRBD2; CDR3nt: TGTGCCAGCAGCGGAGAGTCTAGCGGGAGCCCTCTCTCACGGCAGTACTTC; CDR3aa: CASSGESSGSPLSRQYF
j_gene: TRBJ2-7; abundance: .; v_gene: TRBV11-3; d_gene: .; CDR3nt: TGTGCCAGCAGCTTGGAGGGAACTCCCTACGAGCAGTACTTC; CDR3aa: CASSLEGTPYEQYF
j_gene: TRBJ2-7; abundance: .; v_gene: TRBV7-8; d_gene: .; CDR3nt: TGTGCCAGCAGCTTAGGACATCTAAACTACGAGCAGTACTTC; CDR3aa: CASSLGHLNYEQYF
j_gene: TRBJ2-4; abundance: .; v_gene: TRBV5-4; d_gene: TRBD2; CDR3nt: TGTGCCAGCAGCTGGGGGGGAGCGGAAGGGGTAAACATTCAGTACTTC; CDR3aa: CASSWGGAEGVNIQYF
j_gene: TRBJ1-5; abundance: .; v_gene: TRBV19; d_gene: TRBD1; CDR3nt: TGTGCCAGTAGTATAGATCTATCAGGGGGCGGTCAGCCCCAGCATTTT; CDR3aa: CASSIDLSGGGQPQHF
j_gene: TRBJ2-3; abundance: .; v_gene: TRBV7-9; d_gene: .; CDR3nt: TGTGCCAGCAGCTTAAATTCGGGAGATACGCAGTATTTT; CDR3aa: CASSLNSGDTQYF
j_gene: TRBJ1-1; abundance: .; v_gene: TRBV9; d_gene: TRBD1; CDR3nt: TGTGCCAGCAGCGTAGAGGCAGGGGGCACTGAAGCTTTCTTT; CDR3aa: CASSVEAGGTEAFF